This T cell receptor (beta chain) was sequenced in a study of blood T cell repertoires in COVID-19. At the level of the study: Acute and convalescent COVID-19 specimens originated in the United States, Italy and Spain. T cells, B-cell-depleted T cells, or PBMCs supplied cDNA or gDNA.

Assay used: immunoSEQ multiplex PCR; TCRdb lists only in-frame clones, some missing. Of 540,000 or so clones in the sample, 85% to 90% were seen once. Seattle's cohort entered during active infection and was followed longitudinally. CDR3 size: 15 residues. J lost 4 bases, V lost 6 bases, and 9 bases had no gene match. Germline CDR1 reads SGHTA; CDR2 reads FQGNSA. The sequenced sample consisted of peripheral blood. The TCR originated in a woman in her forties or fifties with COVID-19, enrolled during active disease. This sequence joins TRBV7-2 and TRBJ2-7; 10 bases fit TRBD2. The chain's CDR3 is CASRITSGTKYEQYF. The CDR3 DNA is TGTGCCAGCAGAATTACTAGCGGGACGAAGTACGAGCAGTACTTC. Based on the CDR3 plus reference TRBV7-2 and TRBJ2-7, the full variable domain is GAGVSQSPSNKVTEKGKDVELRCDPISGHTALYWYRQSLGQGLEFLIYFQGNSAPDKSGLPSDRFSAERTGGSVSTLTIQRTQQEDSAVYLCASRITSGTKYEQYFGPGTRLTVT.